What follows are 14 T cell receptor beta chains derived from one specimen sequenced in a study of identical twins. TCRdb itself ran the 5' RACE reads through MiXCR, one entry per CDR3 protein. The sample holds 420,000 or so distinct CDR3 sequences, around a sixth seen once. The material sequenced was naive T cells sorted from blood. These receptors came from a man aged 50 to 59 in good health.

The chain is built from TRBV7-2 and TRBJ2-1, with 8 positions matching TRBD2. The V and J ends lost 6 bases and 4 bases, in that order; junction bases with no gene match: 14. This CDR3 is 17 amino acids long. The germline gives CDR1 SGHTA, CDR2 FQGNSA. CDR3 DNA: TGTGCCAGCAGTCCCGAAATTAGCGGGGTGGGATACAATGAGCAGTTCTTC. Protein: CASSPEISGVGYNEQFF.

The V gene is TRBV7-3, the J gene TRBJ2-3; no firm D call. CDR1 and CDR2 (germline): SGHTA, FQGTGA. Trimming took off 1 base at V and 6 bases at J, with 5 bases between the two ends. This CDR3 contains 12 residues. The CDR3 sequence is CASSLIGDTQYF. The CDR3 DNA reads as TGTGCCAGCAGCTTAATAGGCGATACGCAGTATTTT.

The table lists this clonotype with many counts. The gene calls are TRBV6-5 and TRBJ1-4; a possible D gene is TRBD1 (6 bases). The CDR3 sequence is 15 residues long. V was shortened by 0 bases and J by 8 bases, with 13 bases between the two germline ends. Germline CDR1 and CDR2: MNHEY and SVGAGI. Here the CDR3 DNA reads TGTGCCAGCAGTTACTCGGGGGCATTAGGCGAAAAACTGTTTTTT. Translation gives CASSYSGALGEKLFF.

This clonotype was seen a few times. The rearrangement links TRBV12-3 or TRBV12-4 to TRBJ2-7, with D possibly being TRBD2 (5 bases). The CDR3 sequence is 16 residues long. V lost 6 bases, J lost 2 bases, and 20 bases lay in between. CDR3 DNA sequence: TGTGCCAGCAGCCCCCCTCGGGGAGAAGCTCCCTACGAGCAGTACTTC. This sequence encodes CASSPPRGEAPYEQYF.

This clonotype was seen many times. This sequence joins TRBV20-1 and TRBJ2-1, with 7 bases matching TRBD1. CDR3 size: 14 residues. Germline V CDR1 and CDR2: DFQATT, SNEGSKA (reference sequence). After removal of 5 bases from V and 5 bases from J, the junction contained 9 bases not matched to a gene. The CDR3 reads CSAEGAGTNNEQFF. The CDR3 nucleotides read TGCAGTGCTGAGGGGGCCGGGACAAACAATGAGCAGTTCTTC.

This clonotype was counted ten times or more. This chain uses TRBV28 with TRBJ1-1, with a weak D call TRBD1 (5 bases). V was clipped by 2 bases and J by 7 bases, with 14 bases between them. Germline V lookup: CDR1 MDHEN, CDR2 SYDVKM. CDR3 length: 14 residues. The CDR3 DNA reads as TGTGCCAGCAGTTTACTAGGGGTTGGGGATGAAGCTTTCTTT. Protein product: CASSLLGVGDEAFF.

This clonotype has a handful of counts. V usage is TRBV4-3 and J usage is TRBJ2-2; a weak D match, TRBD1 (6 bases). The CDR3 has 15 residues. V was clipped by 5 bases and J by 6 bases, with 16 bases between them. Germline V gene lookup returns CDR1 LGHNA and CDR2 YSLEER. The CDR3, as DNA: TGCGCCAGCAGCGATAACAGGGTGGTCCCCGGGGAGCTGTTTTTT. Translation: CASSDNRVVPGELFF.

CDR3 sequence (DNA): TGTGCCAGCAGCTCATCGGATTTTTCCGGCGGGGAGCTGTTTTTT. Amino acids: CASSSSDFSGGELFF. The genes are TRBV7-2 and TRBJ2-2; no clear D gene. CDR1 SGHTA and CDR2 FQGNSA come from the germline V gene. The CDR3 extends over 15 amino acids. The V and J ends lost 4 bases and 7 bases respectively, with 16 bases between them.

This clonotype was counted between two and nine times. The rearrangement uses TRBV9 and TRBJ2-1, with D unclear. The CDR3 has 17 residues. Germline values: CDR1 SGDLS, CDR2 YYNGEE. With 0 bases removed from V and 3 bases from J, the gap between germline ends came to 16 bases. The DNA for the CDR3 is TGTGCCAGCAGCGTAGGATTGGGTAACTACTTCTACAATGAGCAGTTCTTC. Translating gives CASSVGLGNYFYNEQFF.

The CDR3 region is CASSVTSGTPNEQFF. The CDR3 nucleotides read TGTGCCAGCAGCGTCACTAGCGGGACGCCCAATGAGCAGTTCTTC. The V call is TRBV7-3, the J call TRBJ2-1, with 10 bases that match TRBD2. From germline, CDR1 is SGHTA and CDR2 FQGTGA. Germline trimming cut 5 bases from V and 6 bases from J; bases unmatched to any gene: 7. This CDR3 has 15 residues.

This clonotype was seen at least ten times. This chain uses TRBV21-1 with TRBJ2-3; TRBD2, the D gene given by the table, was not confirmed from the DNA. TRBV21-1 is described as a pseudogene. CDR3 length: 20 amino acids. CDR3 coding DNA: TGTGCCAGCAGCAAGAAACAGGGAAAAGGACTAGCGGGAAGCACAGATACGCAGTATTTT. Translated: CASSKKQGKGLAGSTDTQYF.

The CDR3 DNA reads as TGTGCCAGCAGCCAAGATAACGGAGGCTCCTACAATGAGCAGTTCTTC. Translated, it gives CASSQDNGGSYNEQFF. The rearrangement uses TRBV3-1 and TRBJ2-1; possibly TRBD2 for D (5 bases). Germline values: CDR1 LGHDT, CDR2 YNNKEL (reference sequence). V lost 0 bases to trimming and J lost 0 bases, with 9 bases between them. This CDR3 contains 16 residues.

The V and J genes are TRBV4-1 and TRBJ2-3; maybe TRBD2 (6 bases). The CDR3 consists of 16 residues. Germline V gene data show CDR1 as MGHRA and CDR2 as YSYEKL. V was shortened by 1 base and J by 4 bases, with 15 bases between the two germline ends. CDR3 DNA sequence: TGCGCCAGCAGCCAAGTGCCCAGCGGGCTTGCAGATACGCAGTATTTT. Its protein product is CASSQVPSGLADTQYF.

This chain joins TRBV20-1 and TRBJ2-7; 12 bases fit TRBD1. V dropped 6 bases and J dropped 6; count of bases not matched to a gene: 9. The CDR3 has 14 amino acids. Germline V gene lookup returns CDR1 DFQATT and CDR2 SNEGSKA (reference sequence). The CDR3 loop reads CSATTGTGGFEQYF. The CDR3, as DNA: TGCAGTGCGACTACCGGGACAGGGGGCTTCGAGCAGTACTTC.